This T cell receptor beta chain was retrieved from a study of cytomegalovirus exposure and HLA in healthy donors. Study context: The same platform used for the roughly 610 first-cohort repertoires was also used for the approximately 120 validation repertoires, as a later analysis reported. General observations from the study: Cytomegalovirus association was assigned to about 150 TCR beta chains. Subsequent analysis revealed that first-cohort TCR clusters tended to co-occur in the roughly 120 validation repertoires.

The CDR3 is made up of 16 amino acids. Germline-derived CDR1 and CDR2 are SGHRS and YFSETQ. J lost 0 bases, V lost 0 bases, and 4 bases had no gene match. As regards this clone: What it binds is not known.

The donors were members of the validation cohort, which comprised roughly 120 subjects and was separate from the first cohort of roughly 700 subjects. Some clones are missing from TCRdb's copy, which holds only in-frame ones; the method was immunoSEQ multiplex PCR. The sample consists of some 75,000 clones, about 95% of them appearing once. The clonotype comes from a woman aged 18-35 years in good health and CMV-seronegative. The specimen was PBMCs. The chain carries TRBV5-1 and TRBJ2-7, with 9 positions matching TRBD1. The CDR3 loop is CASSLAGTGISYEQYF. In DNA, the CDR3 is TGCGCCAGCAGCTTGGCCGGGACAGGGATCTCCTACGAGCAGTACTTC. The complete variable domain, with remaining parts taken from reference TRBV5-1 and TRBJ2-7, reads KAGVTQTPRYLIKTRGQQVTLSCSPISGHRSVSWYQQTPGQGLQFLFEYFSETQRNKGNFPGRFSGRQFSNSRSEMNVSTLELGDSALYLCASSLAGTGISYEQYFGPGTRLTVT.